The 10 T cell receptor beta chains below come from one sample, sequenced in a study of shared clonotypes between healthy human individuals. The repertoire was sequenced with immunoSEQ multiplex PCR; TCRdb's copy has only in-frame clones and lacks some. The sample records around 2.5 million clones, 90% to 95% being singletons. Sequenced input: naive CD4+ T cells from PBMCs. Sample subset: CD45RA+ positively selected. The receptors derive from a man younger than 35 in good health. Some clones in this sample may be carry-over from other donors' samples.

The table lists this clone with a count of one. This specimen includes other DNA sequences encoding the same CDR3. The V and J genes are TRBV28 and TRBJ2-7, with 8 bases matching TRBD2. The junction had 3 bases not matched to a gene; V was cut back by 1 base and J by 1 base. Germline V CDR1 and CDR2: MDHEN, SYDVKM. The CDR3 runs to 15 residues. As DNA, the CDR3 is TGTGCCAGCAGTTTATCACCGGGGGGGTCCTACGAGCAGTACTTC. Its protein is CASSLSPGGSYEQYF.

In DNA form, the CDR3 reads TGTGCCAGCAGCACCGCCCGAGGCACCGGGGAGCTGTTTTTT. Protein: CASSTARGTGELFF. V gene TRBV7-3 combines with J gene TRBJ2-2; D not resolved. The length of the CDR3 is 14 residues. Germline CDR1 is SGHTA and CDR2 is FQGTGA. V was pared by 5 bases and J by 4 bases, with 11 bases between. The full variable domain, with the rest looked up from reference TRBV7-3 and TRBJ2-2, is GAGVSQTPSNKVTEKGKYVELRCDPISGHTALYWYRQSLGQGPEFLIYFQGTGAADDSGLPNDRFFAVRPEGSVSTLKIQRTERGDSAVYLCASSTARGTGELFFGEGSRLTVL.

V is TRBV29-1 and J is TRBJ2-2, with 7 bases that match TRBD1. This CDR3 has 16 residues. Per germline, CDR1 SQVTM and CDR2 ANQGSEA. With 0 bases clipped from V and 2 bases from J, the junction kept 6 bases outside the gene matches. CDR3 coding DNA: TGCAGCGTTGAAGATCGGACAGGAAGAAACACCGGGGAGCTGTTTTTT. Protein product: CSVEDRTGRNTGELFF.

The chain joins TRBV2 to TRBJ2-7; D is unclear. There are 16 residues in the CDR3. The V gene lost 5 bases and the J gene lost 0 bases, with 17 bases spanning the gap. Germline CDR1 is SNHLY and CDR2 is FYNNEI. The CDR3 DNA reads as TGTGCCAGCAGTTACGGTCCCAACCGAGGCTCCTACGAGCAGTACTTC. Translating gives CASSYGPNRGSYEQYF.

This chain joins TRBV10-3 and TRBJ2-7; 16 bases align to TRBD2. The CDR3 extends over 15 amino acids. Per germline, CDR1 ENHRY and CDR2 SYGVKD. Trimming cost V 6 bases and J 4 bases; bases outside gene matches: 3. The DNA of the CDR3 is TGTGCCATCAGCGGGACTAGCGGGAGGGTTTACGAGCAGTACTTC. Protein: CAISGTSGRVYEQYF.

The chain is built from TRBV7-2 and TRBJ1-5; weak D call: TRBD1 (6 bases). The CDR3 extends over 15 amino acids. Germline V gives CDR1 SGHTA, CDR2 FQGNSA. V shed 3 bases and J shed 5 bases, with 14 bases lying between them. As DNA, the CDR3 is TGTGCCAGCAGCTTGGGGGCCGGGGGCGATCAGCCCCAGCATTTT. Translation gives CASSLGAGGDQPQHF.

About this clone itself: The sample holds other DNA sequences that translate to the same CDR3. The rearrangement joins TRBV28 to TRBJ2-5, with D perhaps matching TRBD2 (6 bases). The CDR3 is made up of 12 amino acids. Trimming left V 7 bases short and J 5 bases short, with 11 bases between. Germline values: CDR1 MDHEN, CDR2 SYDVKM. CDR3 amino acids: CASTSGGETQYF. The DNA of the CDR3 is TGTGCCAGCACCTCCGGAGGGGAGACCCAGTACTTC.

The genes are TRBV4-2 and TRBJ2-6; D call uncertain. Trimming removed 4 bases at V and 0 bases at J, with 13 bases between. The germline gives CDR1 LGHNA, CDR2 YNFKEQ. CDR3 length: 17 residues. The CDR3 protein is CASSPKTGLSGANVLTF. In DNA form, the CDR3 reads TGTGCCAGCAGCCCTAAAACGGGCCTCTCTGGGGCCAACGTCCTGACTTTC.

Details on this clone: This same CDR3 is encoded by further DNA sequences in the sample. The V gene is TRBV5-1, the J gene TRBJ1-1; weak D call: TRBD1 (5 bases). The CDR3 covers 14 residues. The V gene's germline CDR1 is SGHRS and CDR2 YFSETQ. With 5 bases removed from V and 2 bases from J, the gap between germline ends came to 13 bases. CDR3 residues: CASSGSRANTEAFF. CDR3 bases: TGCGCCAGCAGTGGGAGCAGGGCTAACACTGAAGCTTTCTTT.

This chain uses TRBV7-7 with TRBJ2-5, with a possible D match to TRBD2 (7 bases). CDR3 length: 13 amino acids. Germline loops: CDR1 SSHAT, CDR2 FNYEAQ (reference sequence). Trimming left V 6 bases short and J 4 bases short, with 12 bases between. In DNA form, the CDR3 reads TGTGCCAGCAGTCAAGGGGGGGTAGAGACCCAGTACTTC. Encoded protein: CASSQGGVETQYF.